This record concerns one T cell receptor (beta chain) sequence. It lacks a known antigen. No base quality values were provided; no much bigger clone lies one nucleotide off. The CDR3 regions of human TCRbeta chains were analyzed by immunosequencing. Per the authors' processing: Repertoire TCRs were checked for matches against a reference library of SARS-CoV-2-specific TCRs that had been generated using the MIRA antigen-specificity platform. Breadth meant the fraction of unique TCRs that were SARS-CoV-2-associated, whereas depth meant the fraction of total T cells that were SARS-CoV-2-associated. Using the MIRA data, each spike-specific TCR was assigned both to the spike region to which the TCR was reactive and to a CD4 or CD8 class. Log10-transformed breadth and depth values were compared by one-way ANOVA with Sidak's multiple comparisons tests. TCRdb stores this immuneACCESS table with in-frame sequences only. Part of the clones is absent; in the studies checked, under half of the shortfall reflects unresolved V genes, and no reason is known for the rest. That table supplies the V and J calls and clone size; D and trimming were determined from the DNA. For this sample there are some 120,000 clones; approximately 93% appear just once. 2.5% to 4% of the sample comes from the top ten.

The time point label on this specimen signifies: baseline before first vaccination. Samples from vaccinated people were obtained from the UK trials COV001 and COV002, which included a single-blind randomized controlled phase 2/3 trial of AZD1222 (ChAdOx1 nCoV-19) in healthy adults. For TCRbeta chain sequencing, PBMC samples were collected from trial participants at day 0 and at day 28 after the second dose. These data are taken from a study of T cell responses to AZD1222 COVID-19 vaccine (dated by TCRdb to 2020 to 2022). With regard to the full study: AZD1222 recipients with second doses at about 4 weeks or about 12 weeks were pooled, because spike-specific TCR depth and breadth did not differ between schedules. TCR sequencing covered approximately 230 trial participants: 200 to 210 given two doses of AZD1222 and 26 given two doses of MenACWY control vaccine. Trial participants were enrolled by age into 18-55, 56-69 and 70-plus year subgroups, with 148, 28 and 57 TCR-sequenced participants respectively.

The study at large found these results: The whole spike protein was spanned by vaccine-associated CD4 TCRs, and dominant responses were seen in regions 160-218 and 743-854. The 56-69-year group was small, and its depth increase did not reach significance, likely because of low power. Conclusions about previously exposed vaccinees are limited because only five or six AZD1222 recipients were SARS-CoV-2 seropositive at baseline. Reportedly, close to half of the unique spike-specific TCRs recognized epitopes lying outside the regions that are mutated in the B.1.351 and B.1.1.7 variants. Because no day 14 peak-response samples were available, the repertoires could be characterized only after the peak T cell response. A significant rise in spike-specific TCR breadth and depth was observed after two AZD1222 doses relative to day 0 and relative to MenACWY recipients. Most participants were white British and females outnumbered males, and the authors suggested that clonal diversity may have been underestimated.

The germline V gene yields SNHLY for CDR1 and FYNNEI for CDR2. V is pruned by 6 bases and J by 9 bases, leaving 4 bases of the junction without a gene match. From the cysteine through the phenylalanine, the CDR3 covers 13 amino acids. Only the CDR3 part of the read is kept: 39 bases, read in frame from the first base. The sequences come from peripheral blood, collected on day 0 of AZD1222 vaccination. This chain joins TRBV2 to TRBJ2-1, with 11 bases aligning to TRBD1. The sequence derives from an adult in good health. This receptor has the CDR3 CASSAGTGGEQFF. At the DNA level, the sequence is TGTGCCAGCAGCGCCGGGACAGGGGGTGAGCAGTTCTTC.